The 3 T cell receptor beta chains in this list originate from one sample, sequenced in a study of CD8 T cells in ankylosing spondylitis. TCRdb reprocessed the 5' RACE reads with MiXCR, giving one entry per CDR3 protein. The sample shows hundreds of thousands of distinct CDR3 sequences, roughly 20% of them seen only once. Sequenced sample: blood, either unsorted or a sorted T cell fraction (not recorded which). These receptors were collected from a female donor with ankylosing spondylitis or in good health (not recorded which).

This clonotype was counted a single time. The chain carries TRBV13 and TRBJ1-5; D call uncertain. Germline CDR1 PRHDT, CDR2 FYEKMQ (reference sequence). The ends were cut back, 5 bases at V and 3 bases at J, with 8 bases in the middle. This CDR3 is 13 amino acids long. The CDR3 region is CASSPGYNQPQHF. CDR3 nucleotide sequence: TGTGCCAGCAGCCCGGGGTACAATCAGCCCCAGCATTTT.

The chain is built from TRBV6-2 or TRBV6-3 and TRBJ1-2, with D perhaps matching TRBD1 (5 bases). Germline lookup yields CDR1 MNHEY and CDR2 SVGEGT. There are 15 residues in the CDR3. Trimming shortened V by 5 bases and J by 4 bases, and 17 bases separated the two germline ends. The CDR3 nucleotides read TGTGCCAGCAGTCTACTAGCAGGGAAGGTCTATGGCTACACCTTC. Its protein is CASSLLAGKVYGYTF.

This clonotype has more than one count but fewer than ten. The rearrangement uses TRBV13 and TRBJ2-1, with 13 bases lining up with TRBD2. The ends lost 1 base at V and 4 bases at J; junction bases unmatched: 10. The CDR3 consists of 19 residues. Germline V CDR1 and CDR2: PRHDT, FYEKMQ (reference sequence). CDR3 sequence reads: CASSLDGGLGLAGYNEQFF. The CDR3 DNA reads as TGTGCCAGCAGCTTAGATGGGGGACTGGGACTAGCGGGGTACAATGAGCAGTTCTTC. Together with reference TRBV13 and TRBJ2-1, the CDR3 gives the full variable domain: AAGVIQSPRHLIKEKRETATLKCYPIPRHDTVYWYQQGPGQDPQFLISFYEKMQSDKGSIPDRFSAQQFSDYHSELNMSSLELGDSALYFCASSLDGGLGLAGYNEQFFGPGTRLTVL.